The source of this TCR beta chain is a study of beta chain features in type 1 diabetes. Study context: Cells sorted and examined across all samples totaled more than 95,000,000.

The investigators reverse transcribed all of the isolated RNA, so they sequenced expressed TCRB transcripts. Profiling relied on immunoSEQ multiplex PCR, and the TCRdb table lists in-frame clones only, not all of them. In the table there are approximately 46,000 clones, roughly 47% of which are singletons. V was trimmed by 4 bases and J by 4 bases, leaving 21 bases between them. CDR3 length equals 17 residues. Germline CDR1 reads SGDLS; CDR2 reads YYNGEE. Central memory, naive, regulatory and stem cell-like memory CD4+ cells were sorted by CD45RO/CCR7/CD25/CD127/CD95/CD27. General observations from the study: The study found fewer insertions and more deletions at VDJ junctions in type 1 diabetes patients. TCRB CDR3s from Type 1 diabetes patients were moderately but significantly shorter in all four CD4+ subsets. Cells with high TCR expression could be over-represented by cDNA sequencing.

Of note for this clone: Its antigen remains unknown.

J is TRBJ2-1 and V is TRBV9; tentative D call: TRBD2 (5 bases). The TCR originated in a man younger than 40 with type 1 diabetes. Sequenced material: stem cell memory CD4+ T cells from blood. The CDR3 DNA follows: TGTGCCAGCAGCCCAAAGATGGGGAGCCCGATATACAATGAGCAGTTCTTC. Its translation is CASSPKMGSPIYNEQFF.